The subject of this entry is one T cell receptor beta chain. These data come from a study of T cells after yellow fever vaccination. V shed 0 bases and J shed 0 bases, with 3 bases lying between them. CDR1 is DFQATT, CDR2 SNEGSKA, per germline (reference sequence). The CDR3 is 12 amino acids. Each CDR3 protein gets one entry after TCRdb re-called the 5' RACE reads with MiXCR. The sample lists around 610,000 distinct CDR3 sequences, 13% occurring once. The input for sequencing was PBMCs, taken on the day of the yellow fever booster vaccination. This chain joins TRBV20-1 and TRBJ2-7; unclear D gene. This clonotype was sampled from a man between 25 and 39 years old who received the YFV17D yellow fever vaccine. CDR3: CSARDPSYEQYF. The CDR3, as DNA: TGCAGTGCTAGAGACCCCTCCTACGAGCAGTACTTC.